Sequencing of this TCR beta chain was carried out in a study of Graves' ophthalmopathy and Graves' hyperthyroidism. Symptoms, serum thyroxine and TRAb, thyroid ultrasound, and orbital computed tomography formed the diagnostic basis. This clonotype was counted many times. CDR3 length: 13 residues. Trimming shortened V by 4 bases and J by 6 bases, and 13 bases separated the two germline ends. Germline-derived CDR1 and CDR2 are MDHEN and SYDVKM. Amplifying from RNA transcripts, the study obtained TCR beta CDR3 regions. HTBI primers primed a first-round RT-PCR, and a second-round multiplex PCR followed. TCRdb reanalysed the multiplex PCR reads using MiXCR and keeps one entry per CDR3 protein. The data contain roughly 480,000 distinct CDR3 sequences, around 14% of them singletons.

The sample was blood. The chain has TRBV28 and TRBJ2-7, with a tentative D call TRBD2 (5 bases). The clonotype originates from a woman aged 25 to 39 with Graves' ophthalmopathy. CDR3 bases: TGTGCCAGCAGTTGGGCGAGGACTGGCGAGCAGTACTTC. It codes for CASSWARTGEQYF.